The T cell receptor (beta chain) under discussion was sequenced for a study of radiotherapy plus CTLA-4 blockade in lung cancer. Study at large: 15% to 20% of patients responded objectively, and around 32% achieved disease control.

With regard to this clone: Its specificity is not known.

Patients in the study, people with chemo-refractory metastatic non-small-cell lung cancer, received focal radiation plus ipilimumab CTLA-4 blockade. The assay was immunoSEQ multiplex PCR, and TCRdb's table has in-frame clones only and misses some. The table records 75,000 to 100,000 clones, 88% of them present only once. Study-wide points: TCR clones of tumor origin grew in blood after radiotherapy plus ipilimumab.

Germline V gene sequence: CDR1 SGHRS, CDR2 YFSETQ. CDR3 size: 13 residues. V was clipped by 3 bases and J by 7 bases, with 14 bases between them. The TCR originated in a human donor with non-small cell lung cancer that progressed on radiotherapy plus ipilimumab. The genes are TRBV5-1 and TRBJ2-7; possible D gene TRBD2, 5 bases. This specimen was peripheral blood, taken from a patient treated with radiotherapy plus ipilimumab. The CDR3 spells CASSWVGSGEQYF. The CDR3 DNA follows: TGCGCCAGCAGCTGGGTAGGGAGCGGTGAGCAGTACTTC.